This T cell receptor beta chain was recovered during a study of blood T cell repertoires in COVID-19. The germline V gene has CDR1 MNHEY and CDR2 SMNVEV (reference sequence). The CDR3 sequence is 14 residues long. Trimming removed 2 bases from V and 4 bases from J, with 9 bases in between. Generated by immunoSEQ multiplex PCR, the TCRdb table keeps only in-frame clones and is missing some. This table has some 150,000 clones, around nine tenths appearing once. The gene calls are TRBV27 and TRBJ2-1; D is possibly TRBD1 (5 bases). This receptor was identified in a man aged 18 to 30 with active or convalescent COVID-19. The specimen sequenced was peripheral blood. CDR3 protein: CASSLRQIYNEQFF. In DNA form, the CDR3 reads TGTGCCAGCAGTTTAAGACAGATTTACAATGAGCAGTTCTTC.